The clone carrying this TCR beta chain was seen only once. This sample is drawn from a study of OX40 agonist ivuxolimab in advanced cancers. The protocol was immunoSEQ multiplex PCR, while the TCRdb copy is restricted to in-frame clones and leaves out a portion. The data contain over 45,000 clones, about 80% of them seen just once; the ten biggest clones take up about 4.8%. The V segment lost 2 bases and the J segment 0 bases; nucleotides outside the gene matches: 2. The length of the CDR3 is 15 residues. Looked up from germline, CDR1 is SGHRS and CDR2 is YFSETQ. This receptor was obtained from an adult with an advanced solid tumor such as melanoma, head and neck, liver or kidney cancer. The sample in question was CD4+ or CD8+ T cells sorted from blood, obtained in a trial of the OX40 agonist ivuxolimab. This chain links TRBV5-1 with TRBJ1-1, with 9 bases aligning to TRBD1. CDR3 sequence (DNA): TGCGCCAGCAGCTTCGGACAGGGGTTGAACACTGAAGCTTTCTTT. This translates into CASSFGQGLNTEAFF.